A selection of T cell receptor beta chains follows, all from one sample in a study of T cells in Graves' hyperthyroidism and ophthalmopathy. TCRdb ran MiXCR on the multiplex PCR reads and lists one entry per CDR3 protein. Of 500,000 to 550,000 distinct CDR3 sequences listed, around 21% are singletons. Sequencing was done on a sample of blood. The receptors were sampled from a man between 18 and 35 years old with Graves' hyperthyroidism. Each CDR3 is given with its conserved first and last residue. Fields, in order: J gene, D gene, clone size, V gene, CDR3 DNA, CDR3 protein. A D gene is named only where the DNA matches it firmly. Only some rows state a clone size, as once, few, many or a class for expanded clones.

J gene: TRBJ1-1
D gene: .
clone size: many
V gene: TRBV6-5
CDR3 DNA: TGTGCCAGCAGTTACTCCGGGAGGAGGACTGAAGCTTTCTTT
CDR3 protein: CASSYSGRRTEAFF

J gene: TRBJ1-5
D gene: TRBD1
clone size: .
V gene: TRBV11-2
CDR3 DNA: TGTGCCAGCAGCCCGGGGACAGGGGAGCAGCCCCAGCATTTT
CDR3 protein: CASSPGTGEQPQHF

J gene: TRBJ2-7
D gene: .
clone size: .
V gene: TRBV12-3/TRBV12-4
CDR3 DNA: TGTGCCAGCAGCCACGGACCGACAGGGAGGTACGAGCAGTACTTC
CDR3 protein: CASSHGPTGRYEQYF

J gene: TRBJ1-6
D gene: .
clone size: .
V gene: TRBV7-3
CDR3 DNA: TGTGCCAGCAGCTTCGGGGACGGGAATTCACCCCTCCACTTT
CDR3 protein: CASSFGDGNSPLHF

J gene: TRBJ1-2
D gene: .
clone size: few
V gene: TRBV6-1
CDR3 DNA: TGTGCCAGCAGTGAAGTAGCGGCTAACTATGGCTACACCTTC
CDR3 protein: CASSEVAANYGYTF

J gene: TRBJ1-1
D gene: .
clone size: many
V gene: TRBV5-1
CDR3 DNA: TGCGCCAGCAGCATCATACCTACGGGAAACACTGAAGCTTTCTTT
CDR3 protein: CASSIIPTGNTEAFF

J gene: TRBJ1-6
D gene: .
clone size: .
V gene: TRBV4-2
CDR3 DNA: TGTGCCAGCAGCCAAGATAGCAGAAGGGGCAATTCACCCCTCCACTTT
CDR3 protein: CASSQDSRRGNSPLHF

J gene: TRBJ1-5
D gene: .
clone size: many
V gene: TRBV19
CDR3 DNA: TGTGCCAGTAGTAAGGCTGGGGGCCGAAATCAGCCCCAGCATTTT
CDR3 protein: CASSKAGGRNQPQHF

J gene: TRBJ2-2
D gene: .
clone size: few
V gene: TRBV28
CDR3 DNA: TGTGCCAGCAAAAGGTCAACTACCACCGGGGAGCTGTTTTTT
CDR3 protein: CASKRSTTTGELFF

J gene: TRBJ1-1
D gene: .
clone size: .
V gene: TRBV6-5
CDR3 DNA: TGTGCCAGCAGTTACTTGGGGCGGGATACTGAAGCTTTCTTT
CDR3 protein: CASSYLGRDTEAFF

J gene: TRBJ1-6
D gene: .
clone size: .
V gene: TRBV2
CDR3 DNA: TGTGCCAGCAGGATCAACCGGGGGGAGGGATCACCCCTCCACTTT
CDR3 protein: CASRINRGEGSPLHF

J gene: TRBJ1-1
D gene: .
clone size: many
V gene: TRBV6-5
CDR3 DNA: TGTGCCAGCAGATCGGGGGGTGAAGCTTTCTTT
CDR3 protein: CASRSGGEAFF

J gene: TRBJ1-5
D gene: TRBD1
clone size: many
V gene: TRBV20-1
CDR3 DNA: TGCAGTGCAATAGACAGGGCGGCTCAGCCCCAGCATTTT
CDR3 protein: CSAIDRAAQPQHF

J gene: TRBJ1-5
D gene: TRBD1
clone size: .
V gene: TRBV27
CDR3 DNA: TGTGCCAGCAGTTGGTACAGGGGCGGGAAGATTCAGCCCCAGCATTTT
CDR3 protein: CASSWYRGGKIQPQHF

J gene: TRBJ2-7
D gene: TRBD2
clone size: few
V gene: TRBV7-8
CDR3 DNA: TGTGCCAGCAGCTTAGCGGGAGGGCCGGAGGAGCAGTACTTC
CDR3 protein: CASSLAGGPEEQYF

J gene: TRBJ2-5
D gene: .
clone size: many
V gene: TRBV5-6
CDR3 DNA: TGTGCCAGCAGCCCTTTAGGGGGGACTCAAGAGACCCAGTACTTC
CDR3 protein: CASSPLGGTQETQYF

J gene: TRBJ1-1
D gene: .
clone size: .
V gene: TRBV3-1
CDR3 DNA: TGTGCCAGCAGCCAACAACAGGGTCACACTGAAGCTTTCTTT
CDR3 protein: CASSQQQGHTEAFF

J gene: TRBJ2-7
D gene: .
clone size: many
V gene: TRBV19
CDR3 DNA: TGTGCCAGTCCTGTGGGGCAAAGAACCTACGAGCAGTACTTC
CDR3 protein: CASPVGQRTYEQYF

J gene: TRBJ2-2
D gene: .
clone size: many
V gene: TRBV12-3/TRBV12-4
CDR3 DNA: TGTGCCAGCAGTTTCTCGGGTTCGGGCGGGGAGCTGTTTTTT
CDR3 protein: CASSFSGSGGELFF

J gene: TRBJ2-1
D gene: TRBD1
clone size: .
V gene: TRBV24-1
CDR3 DNA: TGTGCCACCAGTGACCGGGACAGGGGAGTCTATGAGCAGTTCTTC
CDR3 protein: CATSDRDRGVYEQFF

J gene: TRBJ2-5
D gene: TRBD1
clone size: .
V gene: TRBV2
CDR3 DNA: TGTGCCAGCGAGCCTATCCGGGACAGGGGGTACCAAGAGACCCAGTACTTC
CDR3 protein: CASEPIRDRGYQETQYF

J gene: TRBJ2-5
D gene: TRBD2
clone size: many
V gene: TRBV12-5
CDR3 DNA: TGTGCTAGTGGTTTGCCCCGAGGACTAGCGGACGTACAAGAGACCCAGTACTTC
CDR3 protein: CASGLPRGLADVQETQYF

J gene: TRBJ1-5
D gene: .
clone size: .
V gene: TRBV6-5
CDR3 DNA: TGTGCCAGCAGTTACCCGGGCGACAAGTTGCAGCCCCAGCATTTT
CDR3 protein: CASSYPGDKLQPQHF

J gene: TRBJ2-4
D gene: TRBD1
clone size: many
V gene: TRBV28
CDR3 DNA: TGTGCCAGCAGACACCGGGACAGGGCATTAAACATTCAGTACTTC
CDR3 protein: CASRHRDRALNIQYF